These T cell receptor beta chains were read from a single sample in a study of blood T cell repertoires in COVID-19. Method: immunoSEQ multiplex PCR; TCRdb's copy keeps in-frame clones and lacks some. The sample shows over 75,000 clones, 84% of them seen only once. Input material: peripheral blood. The receptors derive from a woman aged 50 to 60 with acute or convalescent COVID-19. CDR3s include the opening cysteine and the closing phenylalanine or tryptophan. Fields, in order: clone size, CDR3 length, J gene, D gene, V gene, CDR3 DNA, CDR3 protein. D genes are given only for firm matches. Clone size is not always given. Where it is, it says once, few, many or a class for expanded clones.

>.|14|TRBJ1-5|.|TRBV6-1
TGTGCCAGCAGTGAGGGCAGGGGCAATCAGCCCCAGCATTTT
CASSEGRGNQPQHF
>once|15|TRBJ1-1|.|TRBV9
TGTGCCAGCAGCGCACTCAGGGGCCCGAACACTGAAGCTTTCTTT
CASSALRGPNTEAFF
>.|17|TRBJ2-7|TRBD2|TRBV5-1
TGCGCCAGCAGCTTGGGACTAGCGGGAGTAGGTCGGTACGAGCAGTACTTC
CASSLGLAGVGRYEQYF
>.|14|TRBJ2-7|TRBD2|TRBV7-9
TGTGCCAGCACCGAATGGGGGGACTACTACGAGCAGTACTTC
CASTEWGDYYEQYF
>few|16|TRBJ1-4|TRBD1|TRBV30
TGTGCCTGGAGTCCCAAGGGGACAGGGGGCGTTGAAAAACTGTTTTTT
CAWSPKGTGGVEKLFF
>once|15|TRBJ2-3|TRBD2|TRBV6-5
TGTGCCAGCAGTCCTACGGGGGGGGTGACAGATACGCAGTATTTT
CASSPTGGVTDTQYF
>.|14|TRBJ1-4|.|TRBV4-1
TGCGCCAGCAGCCGGGGCTCAACTAATGAAAAACTGTTTTTT
CASSRGSTNEKLFF
>.|13|TRBJ2-7|TRBD1|TRBV5-6
TGTGCCAGTAATACAAGGGGGCCCTACGAGCAGTACTTC
CASNTRGPYEQYF
>.|13|TRBJ2-2|.|TRBV7-3
TGTGCCAGCAGCCTCTTGACGGGCGGGGAGCTGTTTTTT
CASSLLTGGELFF
>.|16|TRBJ2-3|.|TRBV7-2
TGTGCCAGCAGCCCAAGTCCGGGGAGTCGGACAGATACGCAGTATTTT
CASSPSPGSRTDTQYF
>.|15|TRBJ2-3|TRBD1|TRBV7-2
TGTGCCAGCAGCGTCCGACAGGGAAGGACAGATACGCAGTATTTT
CASSVRQGRTDTQYF
>.|17|TRBJ2-7|TRBD1|TRBV13
TGTGCCAGCAGCCGGGACAGGGGGAAGCGAGGAGTAGCCGAGCAGTACTTC
CASSRDRGKRGVAEQYF
>.|13|TRBJ1-2|.|TRBV29-1
TGCAGCGCCCCCGTGACGGGAAACTATGGCTACACCTTC
CSAPVTGNYGYTF
>.|15|TRBJ2-7|.|TRBV7-2
TGTGCCAGCAGCCCCTCCTGGGGAACGGCGGGCGAGCAGTACTTC
CASSPSWGTAGEQYF
>few|19|TRBJ1-5|TRBD1|TRBV23-1
TGCGCCAGCAGTCAACCTTACCGGGACAGCCCGAGTTTAGATCAGCCCCAGCATTTT
CASSQPYRDSPSLDQPQHF
>.|13|TRBJ2-1|.|TRBV5-1
TGCGCCAGCAGCCCTTTGAGGAACAATGAGCAGTTCTTC
CASSPLRNNEQFF
>.|15|TRBJ2-7|.|TRBV11-3
TGTGCCAGCAGCCCACACCAGTCCTCGGGTTACGAGCAGTACTTC
CASSPHQSSGYEQYF
>.|12|TRBJ2-5|.|TRBV5-5
TGTGCCAGCAGCTCCCGGGGTGAGACCCAGTACTTC
CASSSRGETQYF
>.|16|TRBJ2-5|.|TRBV9
TGTGCCAGCAGCGTAGGCCAAGTACAGATTCAAGAGACCCAGTACTTC
CASSVGQVQIQETQYF
>once|15|TRBJ2-3|.|TRBV7-8
TGTGCCAGCAGCGGAGCGGCAGGTAGCACAGATACGCAGTATTTT
CASSGAAGSTDTQYF
>.|13|TRBJ2-7|.|TRBV6-1
TGTGCCAGCAGTGAAGCACCAGCGCGGGAGCAGTACTTC
CASSEAPAREQYF
>few|14|TRBJ2-7|.|TRBV7-2
TGTGCCACCTCAACAGGGCTGGAACCCTACGAGCAGTACTTC
CATSTGLEPYEQYF
>.|16|TRBJ2-3|.|TRBV19
TGTGCCAGTAGAACCGGGAGAGCGGTAGGCACAGATACGCAGTATTTT
CASRTGRAVGTDTQYF
>.|14|TRBJ2-7|TRBD2|TRBV20-1
TGCAGTGCTAGTTTCGGACTAGTAAGCTACGAGCAGTACTTC
CSASFGLVSYEQYF
>.|15|TRBJ2-1|TRBD1|TRBV5-1
TGCGCCAGCAGCTTGGGGGACAGGGATGGAGGTGAGCAGTTCTTC
CASSLGDRDGGEQFF
>.|15|TRBJ1-3|.|TRBV30
TGTGCCTGGAGTATGGGGAGCGAGCCCGGAAACACCATATATTTT
CAWSMGSEPGNTIYF
>.|14|TRBJ1-5|.|TRBV2
TGTGCCAGCAGGCTAACAGGTTCGGGTCAGCCCCAGCATTTT
CASRLTGSGQPQHF
>few|16|TRBJ1-5|TRBD1|TRBV4-2
TGTGCCAGCAGCCAAGGACAGGGGGGTAGCAATCAGCCCCAGCATTTT
CASSQGQGGSNQPQHF
>.|18|TRBJ2-2|.|TRBV15
TGTGCCACCACCACTACCCTTTTAAGGCAGGGAACGGCGGGGGAGCTGTTTTTT
CATTTTLLRQGTAGELFF
>.|13|TRBJ2-5|TRBD1|TRBV9
TGTGCCAGCAGCGCAGTACAGGGGGGGACCCAGTACTTC
CASSAVQGGTQYF
>.|15|TRBJ2-1|TRBD1|TRBV10-3
TGTGCCATCAGTGAGTCAAAACAGGGGTCCACTGAGCAGTTCTTC
CAISESKQGSTEQFF
>.|14|TRBJ1-2|TRBD1|TRBV7-9
TGTGCCAGCAGCTTAGGGGACAGGATCTATGGCTACACCTTC
CASSLGDRIYGYTF
>.|15|TRBJ1-2|.|TRBV19
TGTGCCAGTCAAGTAGGGGCCTACCCAAACTATGGCTACACCTTC
CASQVGAYPNYGYTF
>.|15|TRBJ1-2|TRBD1|TRBV11-2
TGTGCCAGCAGCCGAGACAGGGAGCCAATCTATGGCTACACCTTC
CASSRDREPIYGYTF
>.|14|TRBJ1-3|.|TRBV2
TGTGCCACACGGGAGGATCGAGCGGGAAACACCATATATTTT
CATREDRAGNTIYF
>.|13|TRBJ1-1|.|TRBV4-1
TGCGCCAGCAGCCAAGATAGGGGGACTGAAGCTTTCTTT
CASSQDRGTEAFF
>once|13|TRBJ2-2|TRBD2|TRBV3-1/TRBV3-2
TGTGCCAGCACCACGCGGGGGAAAGGGGAGCTGTTTTTT
CASTTRGKGELFF
>.|19|TRBJ2-5|.|TRBV21-1
TGTGCCAGCAGCCGATGGGACTGGGGCCTAGTAAGGGACCAAGAGACCCAGTACTTC
CASSRWDWGLVRDQETQYF
>.|12|TRBJ1-4|TRBD1|TRBV5-1
TGCGCCAGCAGCTTACCGGACAGGGTGAGATTTTTT
CASSLPDRVRFF
>.|16|TRBJ2-3|.|TRBV4-2
TGTGCCAGCAGCCAAAAGCCCGGGATAAGCACAGATACGCAGTATTTT
CASSQKPGISTDTQYF